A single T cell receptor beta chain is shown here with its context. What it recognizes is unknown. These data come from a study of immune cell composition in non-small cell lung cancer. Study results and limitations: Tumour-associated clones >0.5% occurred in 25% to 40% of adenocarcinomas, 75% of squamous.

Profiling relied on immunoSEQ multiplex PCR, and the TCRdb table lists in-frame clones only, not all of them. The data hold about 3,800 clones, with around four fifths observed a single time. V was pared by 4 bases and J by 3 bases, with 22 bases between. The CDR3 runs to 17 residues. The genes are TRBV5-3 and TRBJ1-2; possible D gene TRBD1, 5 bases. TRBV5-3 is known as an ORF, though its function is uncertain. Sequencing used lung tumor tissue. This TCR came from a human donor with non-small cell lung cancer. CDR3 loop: CARSPYGGRPYDYGYTF. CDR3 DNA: TGTGCCAGAAGCCCGTACGGGGGGAGGCCCTATGACTATGGCTACACCTTC.